This TCR beta chain was identified in a study of OX40 agonist ivuxolimab in advanced cancers. Note on this clone: Its antigen is unidentified.

V dropped 6 bases and J dropped 5 bases, with 11 bases sitting between them. Germline CDR1 and CDR2: MNHEY and SVGAGI. The CDR3 extends over 14 amino acids. Study-level results: Clonal expansion in partial responders at 0.1-3.0 mg/kg ranked among the lowest. At 0.1 to 3.0 mg/kg and by week 6, clonal expansion occurred in CD4+ and CD8+ blood T cells.

Profiling relied on immunoSEQ multiplex PCR, and the TCRdb table lists in-frame clones only, not all of them. The sample lists tens of thousands of clones, around 83% occurring once. This sequence originates from an adult with an advanced solid tumor such as melanoma, head and neck, liver or kidney cancer. The sample in question was CD4+ or CD8+ T cells sorted from blood, obtained in a trial of the OX40 agonist ivuxolimab. The chain uses TRBV6-5 and TRBJ1-6; TRBD1 might be the D (5 bases). The CDR3 DNA sequence: TGTGCCAGCAGACAGGAGGGGAATAATTCACCCCTCCACTTT. Translating gives CASRQEGNNSPLHF.